This T cell receptor beta chain was identified during a study of shared clonotypes between healthy human individuals. Germline CDR1 and CDR2: MGHRA and YSYEKL. The CDR3 covers 13 residues. Trimming stripped 9 bases from V and 8 bases from J, with 16 bases between. Evenly divided among several immunoSEQ plates was the genomic DNA of each subset. The protocol was immunoSEQ multiplex PCR, while the TCRdb copy is restricted to in-frame clones and leaves out a portion. The top ten hold approximately 0.35% of the sample, which has approximately 2.5 million clones, 80% to 95% seen once. A word on this clone: Its matching antigen is unknown.

Study-level results: Among a few donors, roughly 5% of naive CD4 clonotypes were found in common.

This clonotype was obtained from a man aged 18 to 30 in good health. Some clones in this sample may be carry-over from other donors' samples. The source material was naive CD4+ T cells from PBMCs. Subset indicated: CD45RA+ positively selected. The chain is built from TRBV4-1 and TRBJ2-2; the D call may be TRBD1 or TRBD2 (5 bases each). CDR3 sequence reads: CASEGPRRGELFF. CDR3 nucleotides: TGCGCCAGTGAGGGGCCCCGTAGGGGGGAGCTGTTTTTT.